A selection of T cell receptor beta chains follows, all from one sample in a study of blood T cells in healthy people across ages. TCRdb re-analysed the 5' RACE reads in MiXCR, keeping a single row per CDR3 protein. Of fewer than 2 million distinct CDR3 sequences in the sample, around 42% were seen once. Material: blood. Receptor source: a human donor in good health. CDR3s include the opening cysteine and the closing phenylalanine or tryptophan. D genes are given only for firm matches. The size field is filled for only some rows; it gives once, few, many or a size class.

d_call	v_call	j_call	cdr3_length	clone_size	cdr3_aa	cdr3_nt
-	TRBV4-3	TRBJ1-2	14	few	CASSQEEGEYGYTF	TGCGCCAGCAGCCAAGAGGAGGGGGAGTATGGCTACACCTTC
-	TRBV6-1	TRBJ1-5	16	-	CASSGDTAIDHQPQHF	TGTGCCAGCAGTGGGGACACCGCTATCGATCATCAGCCCCAGCATTTT
-	TRBV7-2	TRBJ1-1	13	-	CASCLLQNTEAFF	TGTGCCAGCTGCTTACTTCAGAACACTGAAGCTTTCTTT
TRBD1	TRBV9	TRBJ1-6	14	few	CASSARDRGPPLHF	TGTGCCAGCAGCGCCCGGGACAGGGGGCCACCCCTCCACTTT
TRBD2	TRBV20-1	TRBJ2-1	14	once	CSTYGRGATNEQFF	TGCAGTACATATGGGCGGGGGGCCACAAATGAGCAGTTCTTC
-	TRBV12-3/TRBV12-4	TRBJ2-7	13	few	CASKGQGGYEQYF	TGTGCCAGCAAGGGACAAGGAGGTTACGAGCAGTACTTC
-	TRBV7-9	TRBJ2-6	15	-	CASSSGHSGANVLTF	TGTGCCAGCAGCTCTGGGCACTCTGGGGCCAACGTCCTGACTTTC
-	TRBV14	TRBJ2-5	14	few	CASSQDFGGVGQYF	TGTGCCAGCAGCCAAGATTTTGGAGGGGTCGGGCAGTACTTC
TRBD2	TRBV5-1	TRBJ2-4	14	-	CASSSGGHIYKQYF	TGCGCCAGCAGCAGCGGGGGGCACATCTACAAGCAGTACTTC
-	TRBV20-1	TRBJ1-4	13	few	CSAPWPRSEKLFF	TGCAGTGCCCCGTGGCCCCGGAGTGAAAAACTGTTTTTT
TRBD2	TRBV4-3	TRBJ2-3	14	-	CASSQGGRTDTQYF	TGTGCCAGCAGCCAGGGAGGGAGGACAGATACGCAGTATTTT
-	TRBV6-5	TRBJ1-1	15	-	CASSYSDQGNTEAFF	TGTGCCAGCAGTTACTCGGACCAGGGGAACACTGAAGCTTTCTTT
TRBD1	TRBV13	TRBJ1-6	15	-	CASSLWQGAESPLHF	TGTGCCAGCAGCTTATGGCAGGGGGCGGAATCACCCCTCCACTTT
-	TRBV13	TRBJ2-5	14	-	CASSSRPERETQYF	TGTGCCAGCAGCTCCCGGCCAGAGAGGGAGACCCAGTACTTC
-	TRBV4-3	TRBJ2-1	14	few	CASSQSPGDLGQFF	TGCGCCAGCAGCCAGAGCCCGGGGGACTTAGGGCAGTTCTTC
-	TRBV7-2	TRBJ2-7	15	-	CASSLAPSRQYEQYF	TGTGCCAGCAGCTTAGCCCCTAGTCGACAGTACGAGCAGTACTTC
TRBD1	TRBV7-3	TRBJ2-6	17	-	CASSLDRGLTGANVLTF	TGTGCCAGCAGCTTAGACAGGGGGCTTACTGGGGCCAACGTCCTGACTTTC
-	TRBV28	TRBJ2-4	13	-	CASHSLAKNIQYF	TGTGCCAGCCACAGTCTAGCCAAAAACATTCAGTACTTC
-	TRBV4-1	TRBJ1-2	14	-	CASSYSGRAYGYTF	TGCGCCAGCAGTTACTCCGGGAGAGCCTATGGCTACACCTTC
-	TRBV7-9	TRBJ2-3	14	-	CASSFSADPDTQYF	TGTGCCAGCAGCTTCTCGGCCGACCCAGATACGCAGTATTTT
-	TRBV4-2	TRBJ2-3	14	-	CASSRVGAADTQYF	TGTGCCAGCAGCCGAGTTGGAGCGGCGGATACGCAGTATTTT
-	TRBV4-2	TRBJ1-1	15	-	CASSQDSRTNTEAFF	TGTGCCAGCAGCCAAGATAGCCGTACGAACACTGAAGCTTTCTTT
-	TRBV20-1	TRBJ1-5	13	few	CSASRNNNQPQHF	TGCAGTGCTAGTAGGAACAACAATCAGCCCCAGCATTTT
TRBD1	TRBV4-3	TRBJ2-1	18	few	CASSQDFVGTAIYNEQFF	TGCGCCAGCAGCCAAGATTTCGTCGGGACAGCGATTTACAATGAGCAGTTCTTC
TRBD2	TRBV7-3	TRBJ2-1	15	-	CASSSDSGGGYEQFF	TGTGCCAGCAGCTCAGATAGCGGGGGGGGATATGAGCAGTTCTTC
-	TRBV29-1	TRBJ1-2	12	-	CSVVLQLYGYTF	TGCAGCGTTGTTTTACAGCTGTATGGCTACACCTTC
-	TRBV20-1	TRBJ2-6	14	-	CSARGSSGANVLTF	TGCAGTGCTAGGGGGAGCTCTGGGGCCAACGTCCTGACTTTC
TRBD1	TRBV6-2/TRBV6-3	TRBJ2-5	17	few	CASSYLTGSGFEETQYF	TGTGCCAGCAGTTACCTGACAGGGAGTGGGTTCGAGGAGACCCAGTACTTC
-	TRBV9	TRBJ2-7	14	few	CASSVASLGYEQYF	TGTGCCAGCAGCGTAGCTAGTTTGGGTTACGAGCAGTACTTC
-	TRBV18	TRBJ2-5	14	-	CASSPSSIQETQYF	TGTGCCAGCTCACCAAGTTCCATCCAAGAGACCCAGTACTTC
-	TRBV18	TRBJ2-7	14	-	CASSPQDPSYEQYF	TGCGCCAGCTCACCACAGGATCCCTCCTACGAGCAGTACTTC
-	TRBV7-3	TRBJ1-1	15	few	CASSLIGGGNTEAFF	TGTGCCAGCAGCTTAATAGGGGGAGGGAACACTGAAGCTTTCTTT
-	TRBV5-6	TRBJ2-1	16	-	CASSLQQALSYNEQFF	TGTGCCAGCAGCTTGCAACAGGCTCTCTCCTACAATGAGCAGTTCTTC
-	TRBV7-8	TRBJ1-6	16	-	CASSYGAGFVNSPLHF	TGTGCCAGCAGCTATGGGGCTGGGTTCGTCAATTCACCCCTCCACTTT
TRBD1	TRBV28	TRBJ2-5	14	few	CASSLGQGRKTQYF	TGTGCCAGCAGTTTAGGACAGGGGAGAAAGACCCAGTACTTC
-	TRBV6-6	TRBJ1-6	14	-	CASSQGSVGSPLHF	TGTGCCAGCAGCCAAGGGTCTGTAGGCTCACCCCTCCACTTT
TRBD1	TRBV12-3/TRBV12-4	TRBJ2-5	15	-	CASRTGTGPWETQYF	TGTGCCAGCAGGACAGGGACAGGCCCCTGGGAGACCCAGTACTTC
TRBD1	TRBV30	TRBJ1-4	13	-	CAYKQGAYEKLFF	TGTGCCTACAAACAGGGGGCGTATGAAAAACTGTTTTTT
-	TRBV7-9	TRBJ1-2	12	-	CASSLGARDYTF	TGTGCCAGCAGCTTAGGGGCCAGGGACTACACCTTC
-	TRBV9	TRBJ1-6	15	few	CASSAIQGSNSPLHF	TGTGCCAGCAGCGCAATACAGGGTTCTAATTCACCCCTCCACTTT
-	TRBV20-1	TRBJ1-5	15	-	CSARDRFGSNQPQHF	TGCAGTGCTAGAGATCGGTTTGGGAGCAATCAGCCCCAGCATTTT
-	TRBV5-1	TRBJ2-5	14	-	CASSLGLLPETQYF	TGCGCCAGCAGCTTGGGGTTACTACCGGAGACCCAGTACTTC
-	TRBV29-1	TRBJ1-1	11	few	CSVEQITEAFF	TGCAGCGTTGAACAGATCACTGAAGCTTTCTTT
-	TRBV4-2	TRBJ2-1	14	few	CASSELSPYNEQFF	TGTGCCAGCAGCGAACTGAGCCCCTACAATGAGCAGTTCTTC
-	TRBV5-8	TRBJ2-1	13	-	CASSQSSFDEQFF	TGTGCCAGCAGCCAGTCTAGTTTCGATGAGCAGTTCTTC
-	TRBV10-3	TRBJ1-5	16	-	CAISESPTGYNQPQHF	TGTGCCATCAGTGAGTCCCCCACAGGGTACAATCAGCCCCAGCATTTT
TRBD1	TRBV5-5	TRBJ2-7	16	-	CASSLGRQGVGYEQYF	TGTGCCAGCAGCTTGGGCAGACAGGGGGTAGGGTACGAGCAGTACTTC
-	TRBV29-1	TRBJ1-1	13	-	CSVDPPDSSVAFF	TGCAGCGTTGACCCTCCGGACAGCTCTGTAGCTTTCTTT
-	TRBV29-1	TRBJ2-4	14	-	CSAREPVAKNIQYF	TGCAGCGCTAGAGAACCGGTAGCCAAAAACATTCAGTACTTC
-	TRBV12-5	TRBJ1-3	14	-	CASGLDRSRNTIYF	TGTGCTAGTGGTTTGGACAGGTCCCGAAACACCATATATTTT
-	TRBV7-8	TRBJ2-1	16	-	CASNPGSGGYIGEQFF	TGTGCCAGCAACCCCGGGAGCGGAGGGTACATAGGTGAGCAGTTCTTC
-	TRBV30	TRBJ1-1	15	-	CAWRGRIITNTEAFF	TGTGCCTGGAGGGGGCGGATAATTACGAACACTGAAGCTTTCTTT
-	TRBV29-1	TRBJ2-7	13	few	CSVEKLLSHEQYF	TGCAGCGTTGAGAAACTTCTTTCCCACGAGCAGTACTTC
TRBD2	TRBV7-2	TRBJ2-1	14	-	CASQLAGAHDEQFF	TGTGCCAGCCAACTAGCGGGGGCCCACGATGAGCAGTTCTTC